The 12 T cell receptor beta chains below all came from one sample that was sequenced in a study of blood T cell repertoires in COVID-19. Sequencing used immunoSEQ multiplex PCR; TCRdb keeps in-frame clones, though not all of them. The sample gives about 160,000 clones, roughly 84% of which show up once; 0.85% to 1.2% is in the top ten. Sequencing was performed on peripheral blood. Receptors originate from a man aged 35-49 years with acute or convalescent COVID-19.

CDR3 region: CASKIGTDYNEQFF. The CDR3 region has the DNA TGCGCCAGCAAGATCGGGACAGACTACAATGAGCAGTTCTTC. The V call is TRBV5-1, the J call TRBJ2-1; 7 bases map to TRBD1. Germline assignment: CDR1 SGHRS and CDR2 YFSETQ. Unmatched junction bases numbered 6, after V lost 6 bases and J lost 3 bases. The CDR3 loop spans 14 amino acids.

V usage is TRBV10-3 and J usage is TRBJ2-3; D might be TRBD2 (5 bases). V dropped 6 bases and J dropped 6 bases, with 16 bases sitting between them. Germline V gene data show CDR1 as ENHRY and CDR2 as SYGVKD. The CDR3 is made up of 14 amino acids. CDR3 residues: CAIRSAAKGDTQYF. CDR3 DNA sequence: TGTGCCATCAGATCAGCGGCAAAAGGTGATACGCAGTATTTT.

The chain carries TRBV7-3 and TRBJ2-6; 8 positions agree with TRBD1. This CDR3 region has 18 residues. The V gene end was trimmed by 5 bases and the J gene end by 0 bases; junction bases not matched to a gene: 9. Per the germline V gene, CDR1 is SGHTA and CDR2 is FQGTGA. The chain's CDR3 is CASSLLGTGLSGANVLTF. In nucleotides, the CDR3 is TGTGCCAGCAGCCTATTAGGGACAGGTCTCTCTGGGGCCAACGTCCTGACTTTC.

J is TRBJ2-7 and V is TRBV16; D unresolved. Germline V lookup: CDR1 KGHSY, CDR2 FQNENV. The CDR3 has 14 residues. The V gene lost 0 bases and the J gene lost 3 bases, with 9 bases spanning the gap. The CDR3 region has the DNA TGTGCCAGCAGCCAATCAACAGAACGCTACGAGCAGTACTTC. The encoded protein is CASSQSTERYEQYF.

The chain has TRBV6-1 and TRBJ1-3; maybe TRBD1 (5 bases). Germline lookup yields CDR1 MNHNS and CDR2 SASEGT. Trimming pared 1 base from V and 0 bases from J, leaving 13 bases between. The CDR3 covers 17 residues. CDR3 region: CASSEGSGRFSGNTIYF. CDR3 nucleotide sequence: TGTGCCAGCAGTGAAGGGTCAGGGCGCTTCTCTGGAAACACCATATATTTT.

The CDR3 region is CASSRDWNNGYTF. In nucleotides, the CDR3 is TGTGCCAGCAGCAGAGACTGGAACAATGGCTACACCTTC. The rearrangement uses TRBV9 and TRBJ1-2; D unclear. Germline V gives CDR1 SGDLS, CDR2 YYNGEE. V dropped 4 bases and J dropped 6 bases, with 13 bases sitting between them. The CDR3 extends over 13 amino acids.

The chain joins TRBV2 to TRBJ2-7; 13 nucleotides agree with TRBD2. The CDR3 is 19 amino acids. Germline CDR1 and CDR2: SNHLY and FYNNEI. After removal of 5 bases from V and 3 bases from J, the junction contained 16 bases not matched to a gene. The CDR3, as DNA: TGTGCCAGCAGTCCCCAGGGACAGGGCCGACTAGCGGGGGGCTACGAGCAGTACTTC. Its protein is CASSPQGQGRLAGGYEQYF.

CDR3 amino acids: CASSIDLHYYEQYF. The CDR3, as DNA: TGTGCCAGTAGTATAGATTTACACTACTACGAGCAGTACTTC. The V gene is TRBV19, the J gene TRBJ2-7; D not certain. Germline CDR1 and CDR2: LNHDA and SQIVND (reference sequence). V lost 0 bases and J lost 3, with 9 bases in between. The CDR3 covers 14 residues. Full variable domain (missing parts from reference TRBV19 and TRBJ2-7): DGGITQSPKYLFRKEGQNVTLSCEQNLNHDAMYWYRQDPGQGLRLIYYSQIVNDFQKGDIAEGYSVSREKKESFPLTVTSAQKNPTAFYLCASSIDLHYYEQYFGPGTRLTVT.

The chain is built from TRBV3-1 (or the pseudogene TRBV3-2) and TRBJ2-1; tentatively, D is TRBD2 (6 bases). V was clipped by 3 bases and J by 1 base, with 7 bases between them. The CDR3 is 14 amino acids. Germline CDR1 is LGHDT and CDR2 is YNNKEL (reference sequence). As DNA, the CDR3 is TGTGCCAGCAGCCACGCGGGGTCCTACAATGAGCAGTTCTTC. Residues: CASSHAGSYNEQFF.

In regard to this clone: Other DNA sequences from this sample encode an identical CDR3 as well. The rearrangement links TRBV7-9 to TRBJ2-3; possible D gene TRBD2, 6 bases. The CDR3 length is 14 residues. The germline V and J ends were trimmed by 0 bases and 3 bases, with 7 bases remaining between them. The germline V gene has CDR1 SEHNR and CDR2 FQNEAQ (reference sequence). The CDR3 loop reads CASSLAGGTDTQYF. As DNA, the CDR3 is TGTGCCAGCAGCTTAGCGGGGGGTACAGATACGCAGTATTTT.

This rearrangement joins TRBV15 to TRBJ2-1; 15 bases agree with TRBD2. Trimming removed 6 bases from V and 0 bases from J; junction bases left unmatched: 6. The CDR3 totals 18 residues. The germline V gene has CDR1 LNHNV and CDR2 YYDKDF (reference sequence). CDR3 loop: CATRDRGLAGGSYNEQFF. The CDR3 coding sequence is TGTGCCACCAGGGATCGGGGACTAGCGGGGGGCTCCTACAATGAGCAGTTCTTC. Together with reference TRBV15 and TRBJ2-1, the CDR3 gives the full variable domain: DAMVIQNPRYQVTQFGKPVTLSCSQTLNHNVMYWYQQKSSQAPKLLFHYYDKDFNNEADTPDNFQSRRPNTSFCFLDIRSPGLGDTAMYLCATRDRGLAGGSYNEQFFGPGTRLTVL.

V gene TRBV7-3 combines with J gene TRBJ2-1; 7 bases match TRBD1. The V and J ends lost 6 bases and 6 bases, in that order; junction bases with no gene match: 11. In germline, CDR1 is SGHTA, CDR2 FQGTGA. CDR3 length: 15 amino acids. The CDR3 loop is CASSADRASANEQFF. In nucleotides, the CDR3 is TGTGCCAGCAGTGCCGACAGGGCTTCTGCCAATGAGCAGTTCTTC.